This is a list of T cell receptor beta chains from one sample in a study of regulatory T cells in long-lasting Graves disease. From the multiplex PCR reads, TCRdb called clonotypes with MiXCR, one entry per CDR3 protein. The table records roughly 430,000 distinct CDR3 sequences, 21% of them present only once. The specimen was peripheral blood mononuclear cells (PBMCs), collected when the disease was refractory, from a patient treated with antithyroid drugs. Receptor source: a female donor with Graves disease. Each CDR3 is given with its conserved first and last residue. The D gene is left open where the match is weak. Size values are once, few and many counts, or a class for expanded clones, and some rows have none.

D	J	V	size	CDR3	DNA
NA	TRBJ1-2	TRBV2	NA	CASSDREFYGYTF	TGTGCCAGCAGTGACAGGGAATTCTATGGCTACACCTTC
NA	TRBJ1-1	TRBV28	many	CASSHRDRFNTEAFF	TGTGCCAGCAGCCATAGGGACCGCTTCAACACTGAAGCTTTCTTT
NA	TRBJ2-7	TRBV20-1	NA	CSARPSSVGEQYF	TGCAGTGCTAGGCCTTCCTCGGTAGGGGAGCAGTACTTC
NA	TRBJ1-2	TRBV3-1	NA	CASSQDGPFRGLWGYTF	TGTGCCAGCAGCCAAGATGGCCCCTTCAGGGGACTATGGGGCTACACCTTC
TRBD2	TRBJ2-7	TRBV5-6	NA	CASSLRDPLAGDDEQYF	TGTGCCAGCAGCTTGAGGGACCCACTAGCGGGAGATGACGAGCAGTACTTC
NA	TRBJ2-2	TRBV28	few	CASSQGGRGTGELFF	TGCGCCAGCAGCCAAGGTGGGAGAGGCACCGGGGAGCTGTTTTTT
TRBD2	TRBJ2-7	TRBV12-3/TRBV12-4	few	CASSSGTRPYEQYF	TGTGCCAGCAGCTCCGGGACTAGACCCTACGAGCAGTACTTC
NA	TRBJ2-6	TRBV7-8	few	CASSLGGMGGANVLTF	TGTGCCAGCAGCTTAGGTGGGATGGGGGGGGCCAACGTCCTGACTTTC
TRBD1	TRBJ2-7	TRBV5-6	NA	CASRLTGTKSYEQYF	TGTGCCAGCAGACTGACAGGGACAAAGTCGTACGAGCAGTACTTC
NA	TRBJ1-2	TRBV20-1	few	CSASLTAPGVGYTF	TGCAGTGCTAGCCTGACAGCCCCAGGGGTTGGCTACACCTTC
TRBD1	TRBJ2-2	TRBV7-3	NA	CASSPGTGGAPNTGELFF	TGTGCCAGCAGCCCGGGGACAGGGGGTGCCCCGAACACCGGGGAGCTGTTTTTT
NA	TRBJ1-3	TRBV7-9	NA	CASSSTGRPGNTIYF	TGTGCCAGCAGCTCGACAGGTCGCCCGGGAAACACCATATATTTT
NA	TRBJ1-4	TRBV7-9	few	CASSLGGGAGEKLFF	TGTGCCAGCAGCTTGGGGGGAGGAGCAGGTGAAAAACTGTTTTTT
NA	TRBJ1-2	TRBV28	NA	CASRNWDLDPRINYGYTF	TGTGCCAGCAGAAATTGGGACCTCGATCCCCGTATCAACTATGGCTACACCTTC
NA	TRBJ2-5	TRBV27	many	CASSFGTPEETQYF	TGTGCCAGCAGTTTCGGGACTCCCGAAGAGACCCAGTACTTC
NA	TRBJ1-3	TRBV15	many	CATSSRNAGGNTIYF	TGTGCCACCAGCAGCCGGAACGCGGGAGGAAACACCATATATTTT
TRBD2	TRBJ2-2	TRBV7-9	few	CASSLEAPAGGLFF	TGTGCCAGCAGTCTCGAGGCCCCGGCGGGAGGGCTGTTTTTT
NA	TRBJ1-1	TRBV7-8	many	CASSLVRETDEAFF	TGTGCCAGCAGCTTAGTTAGGGAGACGGATGAAGCTTTCTTT
NA	TRBJ2-5	TRBV6-1	many	CASSEGGTEATTQYF	TGTGCCAGCAGTGAAGGAGGGACGGAGGCGACGACCCAGTACTTC
NA	TRBJ1-3	TRBV3-1	many	CASSQGGQRNTIYF	TGTGCCAGCAGCCAAGGAGGACAGCGAAACACCATATATTTT
NA	TRBJ2-5	TRBV28	many	CASSPHNSGEETQYF	TGTGCCAGCAGTCCTCATAACTCAGGAGAAGAGACCCAGTACTTC
NA	TRBJ2-5	TRBV5-5	many	CASSLVAEETQYF	TGTGCCAGCAGCTTGGTGGCGGAAGAGACCCAGTACTTC
TRBD1	TRBJ1-2	TRBV13	NA	CASSLELTGRDGYTF	TGTGCCAGCAGCTTAGAACTGACAGGGAGGGATGGCTACACCTTC
NA	TRBJ2-5	TRBV5-5	many	CASSFRGRGNQETQYF	TGTGCCAGCAGCTTCCGCGGCAGGGGCAACCAAGAGACCCAGTACTTC
NA	TRBJ2-1	TRBV27	NA	CASSLSLTANYNEQFF	TGTGCCAGCAGTTTATCGCTTACAGCGAACTACAATGAGCAGTTCTTC
NA	TRBJ2-5	TRBV30	many	CAWSVRVRETQYF	TGTGCCTGGAGTGTCAGGGTGCGAGAGACCCAGTACTTC
TRBD2	TRBJ2-2	TRBV27	few	CASSGSGSLPGELFF	TGTGCCAGCAGTGGTAGCGGGAGTCTACCCGGGGAGCTGTTTTTT
TRBD2	TRBJ2-3	TRBV20-1	NA	CSGGRGGSIDTQYF	TGCAGTGGGGGTCGGGGAGGGTCCATAGATACGCAGTATTTT
NA	TRBJ2-5	TRBV2	many	CASSPTGTQETQYF	TGTGCCAGCAGTCCTACCGGGACACAAGAGACCCAGTACTTC
NA	TRBJ1-2	TRBV19	many	CASSIEWAGSGYTF	TGTGCCAGTAGTATAGAATGGGCAGGAAGCGGCTACACCTTC
NA	TRBJ2-7	TRBV6-1	many	CASSEAWQGPYEQYF	TGTGCCAGCAGTGAAGCGTGGCAGGGTCCCTACGAGCAGTACTTC
NA	TRBJ1-5	TRBV24-1	many	CATSDFTGNQPQHF	TGTGCCACCAGTGATTTCACAGGGAATCAGCCCCAGCATTTT
TRBD2	TRBJ2-5	TRBV4-2	NA	CASSQLTSGLSETQYF	TGTGCCAGCAGCCAATTGACTAGCGGGTTGTCGGAGACCCAGTACTTC
TRBD1	TRBJ1-1	TRBV10-3	many	CASTGGDTEAFF	TGTGCCAGCACAGGGGGGGACACTGAAGCTTTCTTT
NA	TRBJ2-5	TRBV14	NA	CASSLRIADFQETQYF	TGTGCCAGCAGCCTCAGAATTGCGGATTTCCAAGAGACCCAGTACTTC
NA	TRBJ1-2	TRBV30	many	CAWSVQKSVGLGYTF	TGTGCCTGGAGTGTACAGAAGTCAGTCGGGTTAGGCTACACCTTC
TRBD2	TRBJ2-7	TRBV5-4	NA	CASSLRGRAYEQYF	TGTGCCAGCAGCTTGCGCGGGAGGGCCTACGAGCAGTACTTC
NA	TRBJ1-1	TRBV28	many	CASSKIQGIGNTEAFF	TGTGCCAGCAGTAAAATACAGGGAATCGGGAACACTGAAGCTTTCTTT
TRBD1	TRBJ1-1	TRBV11-2	many	CASSPSGTGYGAFF	TGTGCCAGCAGCCCTTCCGGGACAGGGTACGGAGCTTTCTTT
NA	TRBJ1-1	TRBV5-1	NA	CASSITGSSEAFF	TGCGCCAGCAGCATAACAGGGTCCTCTGAAGCTTTCTTT
NA	TRBJ2-2	TRBV5-1	many	CASSLASTGELFF	TGTGCCAGCAGCTTGGCTAGCACCGGGGAGCTGTTTTTT
TRBD2	TRBJ2-5	TRBV28	many	CASSYLLAGETQYF	TGTGCCAGCAGTTATCTCCTAGCGGGAGAGACCCAGTACTTC
NA	TRBJ2-7	TRBV27	many	CASSRSRVHEQYF	TGTGCCAGCAGCCGGAGTCGGGTTCACGAGCAGTACTTC
NA	TRBJ2-6	TRBV20-1	NA	CSARDRNQRSGANVLTF	TGCAGTGCCCGGGACCGAAACCAGCGATCTGGGGCCAACGTCCTGACTTTC